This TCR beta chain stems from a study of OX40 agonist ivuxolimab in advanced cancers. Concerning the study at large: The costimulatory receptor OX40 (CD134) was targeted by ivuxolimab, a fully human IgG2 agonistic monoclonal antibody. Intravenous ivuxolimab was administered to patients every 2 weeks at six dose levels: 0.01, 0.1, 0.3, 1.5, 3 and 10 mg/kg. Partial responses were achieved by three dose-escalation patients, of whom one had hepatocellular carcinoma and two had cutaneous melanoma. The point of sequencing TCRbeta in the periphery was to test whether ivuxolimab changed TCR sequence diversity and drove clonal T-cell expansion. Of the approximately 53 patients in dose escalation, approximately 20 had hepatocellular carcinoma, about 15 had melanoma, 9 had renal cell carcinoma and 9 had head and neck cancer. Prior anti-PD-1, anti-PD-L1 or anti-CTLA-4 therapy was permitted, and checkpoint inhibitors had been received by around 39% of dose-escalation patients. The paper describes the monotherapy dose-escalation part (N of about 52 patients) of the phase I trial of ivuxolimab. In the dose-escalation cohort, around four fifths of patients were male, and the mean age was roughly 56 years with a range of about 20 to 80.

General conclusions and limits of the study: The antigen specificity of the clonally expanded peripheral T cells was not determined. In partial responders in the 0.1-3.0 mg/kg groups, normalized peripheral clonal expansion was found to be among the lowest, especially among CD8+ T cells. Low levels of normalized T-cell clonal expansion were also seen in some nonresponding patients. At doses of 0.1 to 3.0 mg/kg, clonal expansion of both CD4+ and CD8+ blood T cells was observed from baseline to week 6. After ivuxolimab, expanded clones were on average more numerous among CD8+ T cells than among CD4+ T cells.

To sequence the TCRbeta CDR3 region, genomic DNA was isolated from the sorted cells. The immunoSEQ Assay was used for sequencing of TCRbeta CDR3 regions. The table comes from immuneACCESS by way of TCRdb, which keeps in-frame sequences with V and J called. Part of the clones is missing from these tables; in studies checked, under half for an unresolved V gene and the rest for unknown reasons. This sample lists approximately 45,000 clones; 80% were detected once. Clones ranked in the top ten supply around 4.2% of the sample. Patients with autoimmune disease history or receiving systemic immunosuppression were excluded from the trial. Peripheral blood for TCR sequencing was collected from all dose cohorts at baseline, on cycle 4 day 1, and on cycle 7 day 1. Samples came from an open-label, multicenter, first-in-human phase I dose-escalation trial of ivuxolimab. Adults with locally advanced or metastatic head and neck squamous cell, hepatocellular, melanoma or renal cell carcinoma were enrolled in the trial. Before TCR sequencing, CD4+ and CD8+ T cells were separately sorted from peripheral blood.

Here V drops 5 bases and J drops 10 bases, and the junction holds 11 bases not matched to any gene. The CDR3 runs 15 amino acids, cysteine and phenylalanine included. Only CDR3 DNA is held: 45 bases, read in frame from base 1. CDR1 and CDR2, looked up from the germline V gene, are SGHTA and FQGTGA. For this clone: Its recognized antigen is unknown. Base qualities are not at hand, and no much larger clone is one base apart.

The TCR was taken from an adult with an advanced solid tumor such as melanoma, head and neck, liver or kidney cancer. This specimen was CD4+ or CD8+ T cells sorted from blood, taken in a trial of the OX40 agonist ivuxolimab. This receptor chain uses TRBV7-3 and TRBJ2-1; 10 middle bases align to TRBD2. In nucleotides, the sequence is TGTGCCAGCAGCGGTAGCGGGGGGACCGCCAGGGAGCAGTTCTTC. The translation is CASSGSGGTAREQFF.